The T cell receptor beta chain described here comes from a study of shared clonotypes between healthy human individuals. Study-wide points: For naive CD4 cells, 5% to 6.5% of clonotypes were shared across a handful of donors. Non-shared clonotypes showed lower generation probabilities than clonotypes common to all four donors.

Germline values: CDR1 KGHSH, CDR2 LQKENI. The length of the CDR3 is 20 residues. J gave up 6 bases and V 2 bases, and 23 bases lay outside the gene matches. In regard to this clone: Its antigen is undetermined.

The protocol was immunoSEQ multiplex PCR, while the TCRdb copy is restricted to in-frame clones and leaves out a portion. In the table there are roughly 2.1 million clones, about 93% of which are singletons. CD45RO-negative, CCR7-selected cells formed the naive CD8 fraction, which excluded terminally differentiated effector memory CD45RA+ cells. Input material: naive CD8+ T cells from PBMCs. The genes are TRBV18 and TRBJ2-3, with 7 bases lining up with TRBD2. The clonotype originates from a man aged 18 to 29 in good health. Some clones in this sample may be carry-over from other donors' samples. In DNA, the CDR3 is TGTGCCAGCTCACCAAGTCTTTCGGCAGGTCGCCCTTCCGGGGGGGATACGCAGTATTTT. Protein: CASSPSLSAGRPSGGDTQYF.